This T cell receptor beta chain was documented in a study of radiotherapy plus CTLA-4 blockade in lung cancer. Background on the study: There were objective responses in roughly 18% of patients, and 30% to 35% had disease control.

V trimming: 1 base; J trimming: 3 bases; junction bases outside the gene matches: 6. CDR3 length equals 15 residues. Germline V CDR1 and CDR2: LNHNV, YYDKDF (reference sequence). Lung cancer patients with chemo-refractory metastatic non-small-cell disease were given focal radiation plus CTLA-4 blockade with ipilimumab. This clone was detected a few times. Clones were read by immunoSEQ multiplex PCR, and TCRdb kept only the in-frame ones, dropping some. The table lists 95,000 to 150,000 clones, about 90% of them singletons. The material sequenced was peripheral blood, taken from a patient treated with radiotherapy plus ipilimumab. V is TRBV15 and J is TRBJ2-7, with 7 nucleotides matching TRBD2. This sequence was found in a human donor with non-small cell lung cancer that progressed on radiotherapy plus ipilimumab. Here the CDR3 DNA reads TGTGCCACCAGCAGAGGGGGGGGAGACGTCTACGAGCAGTACTTC. This gives the protein CATSRGGGDVYEQYF.